This T cell receptor beta chain emerged from a study of blood T cell repertoires in COVID-19. Study-wide context: PBMCs, B-cell-depleted T cells, or T cells were the source of the cDNA or gDNA that made up the material.

The data were produced by immunoSEQ multiplex PCR, yet TCRdb's version contains in-frame clones alone and is incomplete. The profile shows under 250,000 clones, roughly 86% of them singletons. The V gene lost 4 bases and the J gene lost 3 bases, with 8 bases spanning the gap. CDR1 is SEHNR and CDR2 is FQNEAQ in the germline V gene (reference sequence). The CDR3 sequence is 13 residues long. The sequencing sample was made of peripheral blood. The chain employs TRBV7-9 and TRBJ2-3; possibly TRBD2 for D (6 bases). This clonotype was sampled from a woman aged 55-70 years who had recovered from COVID-19. CDR3 coding DNA: TGTGCCAGCAGCTACCGGGGGACAGATACGCAGTATTTT. Translating gives CASSYRGTDTQYF.